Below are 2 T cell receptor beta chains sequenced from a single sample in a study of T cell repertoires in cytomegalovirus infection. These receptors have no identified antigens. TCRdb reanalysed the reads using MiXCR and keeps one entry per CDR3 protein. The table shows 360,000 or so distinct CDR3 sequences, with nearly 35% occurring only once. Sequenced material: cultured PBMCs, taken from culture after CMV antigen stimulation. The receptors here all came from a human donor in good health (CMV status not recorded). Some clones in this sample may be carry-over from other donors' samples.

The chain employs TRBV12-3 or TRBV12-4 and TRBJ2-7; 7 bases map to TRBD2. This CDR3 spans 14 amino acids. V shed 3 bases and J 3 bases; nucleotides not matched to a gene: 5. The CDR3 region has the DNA TGTGCCAGCAGTTTTGGCGGGAGTCTCTACGAGCAGTACGTC. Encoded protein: CASSFGGSLYEQYV.

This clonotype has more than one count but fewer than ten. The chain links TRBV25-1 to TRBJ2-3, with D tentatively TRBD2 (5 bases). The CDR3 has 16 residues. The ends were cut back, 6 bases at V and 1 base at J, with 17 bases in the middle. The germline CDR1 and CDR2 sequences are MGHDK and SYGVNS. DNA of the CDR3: TGTGCCAGCAGCGAACTAGAGAATCTAGGCACAGATACGCAGTATTTT. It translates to CASSELENLGTDTQYF.